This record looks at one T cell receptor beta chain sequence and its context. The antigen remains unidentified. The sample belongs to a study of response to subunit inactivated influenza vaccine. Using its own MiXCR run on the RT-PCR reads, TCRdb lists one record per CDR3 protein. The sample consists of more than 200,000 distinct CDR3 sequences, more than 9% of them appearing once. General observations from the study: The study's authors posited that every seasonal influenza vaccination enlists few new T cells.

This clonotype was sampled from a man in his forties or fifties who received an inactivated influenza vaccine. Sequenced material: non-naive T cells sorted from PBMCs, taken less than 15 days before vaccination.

CDR3 DNA: TGTGCCAGCAGTTCCCAGCCCAATTCACCCCTCCACTTT. Its translation is CASSSQPNSPLHF. The gene calls are TRBV12-3 or TRBV12-4 and TRBJ1-6; D ambiguous. The CDR3 is 13 residues long. Trimming stripped 4 bases from V and 7 bases from J, with 8 bases between.